The 9 T cell receptor beta chains below come from one sample, sequenced in a study of blood T cell repertoires in COVID-19. Produced via immunoSEQ multiplex PCR; TCRdb's table is partial and in-frame only. Among tens of thousands of clones, roughly 85% were seen once, and the ten largest hold 11%. Specimen: peripheral blood. The receptors derive from a human donor in a cohort sampled during active COVID-19.

This CDR3 reads CSVRGATNEKLFF. As DNA, the CDR3 is TGCAGCGTGCGTGGTGCAACTAATGAAAAACTGTTTTTT. The chain couples TRBV29-1 to TRBJ1-4; D remains ambiguous. Per the germline V gene, CDR1 is SQVTM and CDR2 is ANQGSEA. Deletions cut 6 bases from V and 0 bases from J, with 8 bases between. The CDR3 contains 13 residues.

J is TRBJ2-7 and V is TRBV30, with 9 bases lining up with TRBD1. Germline assignment: CDR1 GTSNPN and CDR2 SVGIG (reference sequence). Losses at the gene ends were 3 bases for V and 11 bases for J; bases not matched to a gene: 5. The CDR3 is made up of 11 amino acids. The CDR3 is CAWSSRQGEYF. The CDR3, as DNA: TGTGCCTGGAGCTCCCGACAGGGGGAGTACTTC.

This clone was recorded once. This chain links TRBV29-1 with TRBJ1-1, with D possibly being TRBD1 (5 bases). The ends were cut back, 6 bases at V and 2 bases at J, with 10 bases in the middle. From germline, CDR1 is SQVTM and CDR2 ANQGSEA. The CDR3 has 12 residues. The CDR3 region is CSVDSFNTEAFF. For the CDR3, the DNA is TGCAGCGTCGACAGTTTCAACACTGAAGCTTTCTTT. Based on the CDR3 plus reference TRBV29-1 and TRBJ1-1, the full variable domain is SAVISQKPSRDICQRGTSLTIQCQVDSQVTMMFWYRQQPGQSLTLIATANQGSEATYESGFVIDKFPISRPNLTFSTLTVSNMSPEDSSIYLCSVDSFNTEAFFGQGTRLTVV.

The rearrangement uses TRBV4-3 and TRBJ1-6; D not certain. Germline CDR1 reads LGHNA; CDR2 reads YSLEER. The CDR3 has 14 amino acids. V was trimmed by 3 bases and J by 10 bases, leaving 13 bases between them. The CDR3 coding sequence is TGCGCCAGCAGCCAGGGCTCCGACAACTCACCCCTCCACTTT. This codes for CASSQGSDNSPLHF.

This clone was recorded only once. This chain links TRBV6-6 with TRBJ1-2, with unresolved D. V lost 6 bases and J lost 10, with 12 bases in between. This CDR3 has 11 residues. Looked up from germline, CDR1 is MNHNY and CDR2 is SVGAGI (reference sequence). DNA of the CDR3: TGTGCCAGCAGGAACTTGGAGACCTACACCTTC. Protein product: CASRNLETYTF.

The J gene is TRBJ1-4, the V gene TRBV3-1 (or the pseudogene TRBV3-2); D gene uncertain. The CDR3 loop spans 15 amino acids. V was shortened by 0 bases and J by 3 bases, with 8 bases between the two germline ends. CDR1 is LGHDT and CDR2 is YNNKEL in the germline V gene (reference sequence). This chain's CDR3 is CASSQDPGSNEKLFF. In DNA, the CDR3 is TGTGCCAGCAGCCAAGATCCAGGCTCTAATGAAAAACTGTTTTTT.

The rearrangement links TRBV2 to TRBJ2-7; TRBD1 matches 9 bases. The V gene end was trimmed by 6 bases and the J gene end by 6 bases; junction bases not matched to a gene: 12. Germline CDR1 and CDR2: SNHLY and FYNNEI. The CDR3 spans 15 residues. The CDR3 DNA sequence: TGTGCCAGCAGACCCGGGACAGGGTTTAATGGCGAGCAGTACTTC. The encoded protein is CASRPGTGFNGEQYF.

This chain uses TRBV28 with TRBJ2-1, with D possibly TRBD2 on 5 matching bases. V gave up 7 bases and J gave up 0 bases, with 13 bases separating them. The CDR3 contains 15 residues. The germline V gene encodes CDR1 MDHEN and CDR2 SYDVKM. The CDR3 is CASTGINLSYNEQFF. The CDR3 bases are TGTGCCAGCACGGGAATAAACCTCTCCTACAATGAGCAGTTCTTC.

The chain uses TRBV4-3 and TRBJ2-1, with D possibly TRBD1 on 5 matching bases. V shed 1 base and J shed 5 bases, with 9 bases lying between them. This CDR3 has 14 residues. Germline assignment: CDR1 LGHNA and CDR2 YSLEER. This chain's CDR3 is CASSQVDRNNEQFF. CDR3 DNA sequence: TGCGCCAGCAGCCAAGTAGACAGAAACAATGAGCAGTTCTTC.